This T cell receptor (beta chain) comes out of a study of cytomegalovirus exposure and HLA in healthy donors. Trimming took 1 base from V and 5 from J, leaving 8 bases between them. Per germline, CDR1 MNHEY and CDR2 SMNVEV (reference sequence). CDR3 size: 13 residues. Overall study findings and caveats: A later analysis found that most CMV-associated TCR beta chains appeared HLA-restricted.

This clone was observed a handful of times. Antigen unknown. 13 Jbeta primers and 60 Vbeta primers were used for the PCR. Some clones are missing from TCRdb's copy, which holds only in-frame ones; the method was immunoSEQ multiplex PCR. Of some 170,000 clones listed, less than 80% are singletons. The material sequenced was PBMCs. This sequence was found in a man aged 35-49 years in good health and CMV-seronegative. The rearrangement links TRBV27 to TRBJ1-1; D uncertain. CDR3 region: CASSLFGGTEAFF. The DNA of the CDR3 is TGTGCCAGCAGTTTATTTGGCGGGACTGAAGCTTTCTTT.